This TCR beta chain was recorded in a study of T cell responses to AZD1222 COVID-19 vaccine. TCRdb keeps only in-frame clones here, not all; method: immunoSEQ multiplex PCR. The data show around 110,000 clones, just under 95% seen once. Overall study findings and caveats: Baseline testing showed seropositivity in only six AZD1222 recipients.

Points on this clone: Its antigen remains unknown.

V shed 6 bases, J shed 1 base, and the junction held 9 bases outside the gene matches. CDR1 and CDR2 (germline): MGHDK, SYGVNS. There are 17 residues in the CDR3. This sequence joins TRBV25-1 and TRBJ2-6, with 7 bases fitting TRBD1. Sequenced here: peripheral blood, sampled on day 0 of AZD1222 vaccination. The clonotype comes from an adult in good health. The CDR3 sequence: CASRPDRSPSGANVLTF. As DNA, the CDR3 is TGTGCCAGCAGGCCGGACAGGTCCCCTTCTGGGGCCAACGTCCTGACTTTC.